Listed here is a single T cell receptor (beta chain). Its antigen is as yet unknown. This entry comes from a study of T cells expressing NK-cell markers. Study context: Sorted CD3+CD56-NKG2C+, CD3+CD56+NKG2C+ and CD3+CD56+NKG2C- T cells supplied the TCR beta repertoires. Seven of eight sequenced donors tested HCMV-seropositive; one tested seronegative.

TCRdb reanalyzed the 5' RACE reads, giving one entry per CDR3 protein sequence and no DNA. The sample includes about 550,000 distinct CDR3 sequences. Findings and caveats of the study: Researchers report these clonotypes also headed the CD3+CD56-NKG2C+ fraction in a handful of donors. Unclear, still, was the HCMV specificity of the expanded NKG2C+ T cell clones.

This CDR3 is 15 amino acids long. Germline V gene sequence: CDR1 MNHEY, CDR2 SVGEGT. Sequenced sample: blood T cells: a sorted CD56 or NKG2C T cell subset, CD4+ or CD8+ T cells, or bulk PBMC T cells (not recorded which). J is TRBJ2-1 and V is TRBV6-2 or TRBV6-3; the D call from TCRdb, TRBD2, cannot be confirmed without DNA. This receptor was taken from a man between 18 and 29 years old in good health. CDR3 in amino acids: CASNQPGLVNNEQFF.